This T cell receptor beta chain comes out of a study of Tregs in tolerant kidney transplant recipients. Turning to the study itself: Recipients received nonmyeloablative bone marrow transplants from related graft donors, with transient mixed chimerism.

Profiling relied on immunoSEQ multiplex PCR, and the TCRdb table lists in-frame clones only, not all of them. The repertoire holds roughly 99,000 clones, more than 85% seen once, with around 0.45% in the top ten. Germline-derived CDR1 and CDR2 are LNHNV and YYDKDF (reference sequence). Germline trimming cut 2 bases from V and 4 bases from J; bases unmatched to any gene: 6. The CDR3 is 15 residues long. Unstimulated Tregs (CD4+CD25+CD127-) and CD4+CD25- non-Tregs were sorted from PBMCs. The input for sequencing was CD4+ T cells from blood, taken before the transplant. The sequence was collected from a human donor who received a combined kidney and bone marrow transplant. The gene calls are TRBV15 and TRBJ2-7, with 9 bases aligning to TRBD1. The CDR3 loop reads CATSRTRQGVYEQYF. The CDR3 DNA follows: TGTGCCACCAGCAGAACCCGACAGGGGGTTTACGAGCAGTACTTC.